Given below is one TCR beta chain in context. The CDR3 is 14 residues long. Germline CDR1 SGHTA, CDR2 FQGTGA. V trimming: 4 bases; J trimming: 5 bases; junction bases outside the gene matches: 5. The sample belongs to a study of T-cell reconstitution after alpha-beta-depleted transplantation in children. Unique molecular identifiers were incorporated into the prepared TCRbeta library. TCRdb passed the PCR reads through MiXCR, listing each CDR3 protein once. The sample yields roughly 500,000 distinct CDR3 sequences, less than 35% seen once. The origin of this receptor is a human donor who donated a stem cell graft to a child with aplastic anemia. J is TRBJ1-2 and V is TRBV7-3; TRBD1 agrees at 9 bases. This specimen was PBMCs from the stem cell graft donor, taken from the stem cell graft. The chain's CDR3 is CASSSRDRAYGYTF. The CDR3 DNA is TGTGCCAGCAGCTCCCGGGACAGGGCGTATGGCTACACCTTC.